Listed below are T cell receptor beta chains from one sample, sequenced in a study of cytomegalovirus exposure and HLA in healthy donors. Sequencing used immunoSEQ multiplex PCR; TCRdb keeps in-frame clones, though not all of them. The sample consists of roughly 160,000 clones, approximately 85% of them appearing once. What was sequenced was PBMCs. Receptors originate from a man aged 25 to 40 in good health and CMV-seropositive. Each CDR3 is given with its conserved first and last residue. A D gene is named only where the DNA matches it firmly. Only part of the rows carry a size: once, few, many, or a class if the clone is expanded.

D	length	size	J	V	DNA	CDR3
-	15	-	TRBJ1-1	TRBV15	TGTGCCACCAGCAGGGGGAATGGGGGGGGGCCTGAAGCTTTCTTT	CATSRGNGGGPEAFF
TRBD2	15	-	TRBJ2-1	TRBV5-4	TGTGCCAGCAGCCAGACTAGCGGGAGTTTAAATGAGCAGTTCTTC	CASSQTSGSLNEQFF
TRBD1	13	once	TRBJ2-1	TRBV29-1	TGCAGCGTTGAGGACAGGGGATCGTATGAGCAGTTCTTC	CSVEDRGSYEQFF
-	15	-	TRBJ1-1	TRBV10-3	TGTGCCATCAGTGGGACGGACGAACGGGGCACTGAAGCTTTCTTT	CAISGTDERGTEAFF
-	15	-	TRBJ2-3	TRBV15	TGTGCCACCAGCAGAGCCCCAACTAGCACAGATACGCAGTATTTT	CATSRAPTSTDTQYF
-	14	-	TRBJ2-1	TRBV5-1	TGCGCCAGCAGCGGCCCTAGCTCCTACAATGAGCAGTTCTTC	CASSGPSSYNEQFF
TRBD1	13	-	TRBJ2-3	TRBV7-2	TGTGCCAGCAGCTTAGGACAGGGGGATACGCAGTATTTT	CASSLGQGDTQYF
-	13	-	TRBJ1-1	TRBV5-4	TGTGCCAGCAGCTTAGCAGGGGTTAGGGAAGCTTTCTTT	CASSLAGVREAFF
-	13	-	TRBJ1-2	TRBV7-2	TGTGCCAGCTCGGCAGGATCAAACTATGGCTACACCTTC	CASSAGSNYGYTF
TRBD1	14	-	TRBJ2-7	TRBV5-8	TGTGCCAGCAGCTTGGGGGACAGGGTCAACGAGCAGTACTTC	CASSLGDRVNEQYF
TRBD2	15	-	TRBJ2-1	TRBV18	TGTGCCACCAACAGAAGGGAGGGCCGCTACAATGAGCAGTTCTTC	CATNRREGRYNEQFF
TRBD2	16	-	TRBJ2-2	TRBV7-8	TGTGCCAGCAGCCCCTGGACTAGCGGCGACACCGGGGAGCTGTTTTTT	CASSPWTSGDTGELFF
-	13	-	TRBJ1-2	TRBV30	TGTGCCTCGAACAGGGCAAGGGGCTATGGCTACACCTTC	CASNRARGYGYTF
TRBD1	16	-	TRBJ1-4	TRBV27	TGTGCCAGCAGCCGCACCGGGACAGCAACTAATGAAAAACTGTTTTTT	CASSRTGTATNEKLFF
TRBD2	17	-	TRBJ2-5	TRBV5-1	TGCGCCAGCAGCTTGGCCCCAGCGGGAGTTTCGGCAGAGACCCAGTACTTC	CASSLAPAGVSAETQYF
-	13	-	TRBJ2-7	TRBV6-6	TGTGCCAGCCGCGGGACGGGATTTTACGAGCAGTACTTC	CASRGTGFYEQYF
TRBD2	16	-	TRBJ2-5	TRBV4-1	TGCGCCAGCAGCCCCGGCCTAGCGGGAGGGCTAGAGACCCAGTACTTC	CASSPGLAGGLETQYF
TRBD2	14	-	TRBJ2-3	TRBV18	TGTGCCAGCTCACCGGGAGGGCAAACAGATACGCAGTATTTT	CASSPGGQTDTQYF
-	13	once	TRBJ2-7	TRBV6-5	TGTGCCAGCAGTTACTATGGAGCCTACGAGCAGTACTTC	CASSYYGAYEQYF
-	13	-	TRBJ1-6	TRBV5-1	TGCGCCAGCAGCACTGGGAGGAATTCACCCCTCCACTTT	CASSTGRNSPLHF
-	17	-	TRBJ1-5	TRBV28	TGTGCCAGCGTTTCAGGGTCCCTCCTTTATAGCAATCAGCCCCAGCATTTT	CASVSGSLLYSNQPQHF
-	14	-	TRBJ2-5	TRBV7-3	TGTGCCAGCAGCGACGGGGGACCCCAAGAGACCCAGTACTTC	CASSDGGPQETQYF
TRBD1	15	-	TRBJ1-3	TRBV29-1	TGCAGCGTTGAACGACAGGGGGTCTCTGGAAACACCATATATTTT	CSVERQGVSGNTIYF
TRBD2	15	-	TRBJ2-1	TRBV7-9	TGTGCCAGCAGCTGGAGGACTAGCGGGCTCTATGAGCAGTTCTTC	CASSWRTSGLYEQFF
-	13	-	TRBJ2-3	TRBV15	TGTGCCACCAGCAGAGATTCACAGCATACGCAGTATTTT	CATSRDSQHTQYF
TRBD1	24	-	TRBJ1-5	TRBV29-1	TGCAGCGTTGAGAGAGAGGACAGAACGTATCGCTTGGACAGGGGGGAGGTTTGCAATCAGCCCCAGCATTTT	CSVEREDRTYRLDRGEVCNQPQHF
TRBD2	19	-	TRBJ2-5	TRBV15	TGTGCCACCAGCAGAGATCCTCCGGGACTAGCGGGATATCAAGAGACCCAGTACTTC	CATSRDPPGLAGYQETQYF
TRBD2	16	-	TRBJ2-1	TRBV7-8	TGTGCCAGCAGCTTAACAGTAGCGGGAGGGCACAATGAGCAGTTCTTC	CASSLTVAGGHNEQFF
TRBD1	15	-	TRBJ1-2	TRBV9	TGTGCCAGCAGCACCGATCCGACAGGGGCGGGCGGCTACACCTTC	CASSTDPTGAGGYTF
-	14	once	TRBJ2-2	TRBV19	TGTGCCAGTAGTATAGATCGGAACACCGGGGAGCTGTTTTTT	CASSIDRNTGELFF
-	12	-	TRBJ1-2	TRBV11-2	TGTGCCAGCAGCTTCCAGGGAGGTGGCTACACCTTC	CASSFQGGGYTF
-	13	-	TRBJ2-7	TRBV29-1	TGCAGCGTTGGGGTCAGGGGATCCCTCGAGCAGTACTTC	CSVGVRGSLEQYF
-	17	few	TRBJ1-2	TRBV19	TGTGCCAGTAGTCCCTCGTGGCCGCAGGGGACTAACTATGGCTACACCTTC	CASSPSWPQGTNYGYTF
TRBD2	15	-	TRBJ2-7	TRBV18	TGTGCCAGCTCACCGCGGACTAGCGGGAGTTACGAGCAGTACTTC	CASSPRTSGSYEQYF
TRBD1	16	-	TRBJ2-2	TRBV7-2	TGTGCCAGCAGCTTACTTGGGACAGGGGCGAACGGGGAGCTGTTTTTT	CASSLLGTGANGELFF
-	14	-	TRBJ2-3	TRBV2	TGTGCCAGCAGTGAAAAGACCGGGGGAGATACGCAGTATTTT	CASSEKTGGDTQYF
TRBD1	13	-	TRBJ2-7	TRBV29-1	TGCAGCGTTGTACGGGACAGGGGACGGGAGCAGTACTTC	CSVVRDRGREQYF
-	14	-	TRBJ2-2	TRBV5-1	TGCGCCAGCAGCCCGGCGTCGGGCACCGGGGAGCTGTTTTTT	CASSPASGTGELFF
TRBD1	14	once	TRBJ1-1	TRBV7-2	TGTGCCAGCAGCTTAGCCACAGGGGTCACTGAAGCTTTCTTT	CASSLATGVTEAFF
-	17	-	TRBJ1-5	TRBV19	TGTGCCAGTAGTATAGTGGAGGGAGTAATTAGCAATCAGCCCCAGCATTTT	CASSIVEGVISNQPQHF
-	16	once	TRBJ2-7	TRBV19	TGTGCCAGTAGTATAGAGGGGGGACAGCCTCCGTACGAGCAGTACTTC	CASSIEGGQPPYEQYF
-	14	-	TRBJ1-2	TRBV12-5	TGTGCTAGTGGCGACACGAACAGGAACTATGGCTACACCTTC	CASGDTNRNYGYTF
TRBD1	14	-	TRBJ2-7	TRBV2	TGTGCCAGCAGCTTGACAGGGAAGACCTACGAGCAGTACTTC	CASSLTGKTYEQYF
TRBD2	17	-	TRBJ2-7	TRBV7-2	TGTGCCAGCAGCTTGACCCTGACTAGCGGGCCCTCCTACGAGCAGTACTTC	CASSLTLTSGPSYEQYF
TRBD1	14	-	TRBJ1-2	TRBV9	TGTGCCAGCAGCCGCGGGGACAGGGTTTACGGCTACACCTTC	CASSRGDRVYGYTF
-	13	-	TRBJ2-4	TRBV5-6	TGTGCCAGCAGCTTGTTTACCAAAAACATTCAGTACTTC	CASSLFTKNIQYF
TRBD1	15	-	TRBJ1-2	TRBV7-9	TGTGCCAGCAGCTTAGGGGGGACAGGAGGCTACGGCTACACCTTC	CASSLGGTGGYGYTF
-	14	once	TRBJ2-7	TRBV9	TGTGCCAGCAGCGTAGGGGACATCTCCTACGAGCAGTACTTC	CASSVGDISYEQYF
TRBD1	14	-	TRBJ1-1	TRBV5-6	TGTGCCAGCAGCTTCCGGGACAGGGGGCCCGAAGCTTTCTTT	CASSFRDRGPEAFF
TRBD1	13	-	TRBJ1-2	TRBV27	TGTGCCAGCACCGGACAGGGGGCGACGGGCTACACCTTC	CASTGQGATGYTF
-	14	-	TRBJ2-2	TRBV7-2	TGTGCCAGCAGCCTTGACAGGTACACCGGGGAGCTGTTTTTT	CASSLDRYTGELFF
TRBD1	16	-	TRBJ2-2	TRBV4-1	TGCGCCAGCAGCCCTACGGACAGGGGATTATCCGGGGAGCTGTTTTTT	CASSPTDRGLSGELFF
-	16	-	TRBJ1-3	TRBV18	TGTGCCAGCTCACCGTCCGGGTCGCTCTCTGGAAACACCATATATTTT	CASSPSGSLSGNTIYF
TRBD1	14	-	TRBJ2-3	TRBV5-1	TGCGCCAGCAGCATAGACAGGGGCACAGATACGCAGTATTTT	CASSIDRGTDTQYF
TRBD2	19	-	TRBJ2-1	TRBV11-2	TGTGCCAGCAGCTTGGCCGGACTAGCGAGTAATCCCCGCCTCGATGAGCAGTTCTTC	CASSLAGLASNPRLDEQFF
-	14	-	TRBJ1-2	TRBV5-6	TGTGCCAGCAGCCTAATGACAACCAACTATGGCTACACCTTC	CASSLMTTNYGYTF
TRBD2	17	once	TRBJ2-7	TRBV14	TGTGCCAGCAGCCAGAGGAGGCCTAGCGGGATTTACTACGAGCAGTACTTC	CASSQRRPSGIYYEQYF